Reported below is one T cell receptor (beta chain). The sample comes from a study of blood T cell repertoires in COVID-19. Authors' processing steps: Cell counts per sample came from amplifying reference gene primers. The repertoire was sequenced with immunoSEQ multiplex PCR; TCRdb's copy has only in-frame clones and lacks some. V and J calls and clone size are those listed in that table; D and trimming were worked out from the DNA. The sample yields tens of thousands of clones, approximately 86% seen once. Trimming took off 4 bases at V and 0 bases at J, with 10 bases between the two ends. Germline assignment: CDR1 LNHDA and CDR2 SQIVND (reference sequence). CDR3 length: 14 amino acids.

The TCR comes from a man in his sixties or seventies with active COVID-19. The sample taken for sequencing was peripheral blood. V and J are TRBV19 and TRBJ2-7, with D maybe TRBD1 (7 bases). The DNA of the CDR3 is TGTGCCAGTAGTAGCGGGACAGCCTCCTACGAGCAGTACTTC. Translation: CASSSGTASYEQYF.